A selection of T cell receptor beta chains follows, all from one sample in a study of CD8+ T cells in alopecia areata. Assay: immunoSEQ multiplex PCR; the TCRdb copy retains only in-frame clones and omits some. The sample includes 200,000 to 250,000 clones, roughly 57% of them seen just once. Sequenced material: CD4+ T cells sorted from blood, taken at week 0. Receptor source: a human donor with alopecia areata. Both conserved end residues are part of each CDR3. A D gene is named only where the DNA matches it firmly. Clone sizes are given selectively: once, few, many, or a class where the clone is expanded.

TGCGCCAGCAGCTTGGGAGGGACTACTACCTACGAGCAGTACTTC CASSLGGTTTYEQYF TRBJ2-7 - TRBD2 TRBV5-1
TGTGCGCACCTCAGGGTAAACTATGGCTACACCTTC CAHLRVNYGYTF TRBJ1-2 - - TRBV7-3
TGTGCCAGCGGATCGGGGACACTTAACACCGGGGAGCTGTTTTTT CASGSGTLNTGELFF TRBJ2-2 - - TRBV9
TGTGCCAGCAGCCCGAGAGGAGGGGCTCTGGGGGCCAACGTCCTGACTTTC CASSPRGGALGANVLTF TRBJ2-6 - - TRBV5-4
TGTGCCAGCAGCGCGGAAGGACGGGTTTGGGATACGCAGTATTTT CASSAEGRVWDTQYF TRBJ2-3 - - TRBV9
TGTGCCAGCAGCCTAGCTTCATCTAGGTACAATGAGCAGTTCTTC CASSLASSRYNEQFF TRBJ2-1 - - TRBV2
TGTGCCAGCAGCGTAGGGACAGTGAACACTGAAGCTTTCTTT CASSVGTVNTEAFF TRBJ1-1 - - TRBV9
TGTGCCAGCAGTTACTCCACCGGGGAGCTGTTTTTT CASSYSTGELFF TRBJ2-2 few - TRBV7-3
TGTGCCTGGAGCGCCGTTTTATCCGGCGAGGCTTTCTTT CAWSAVLSGEAFF TRBJ1-1 few - TRBV30
TGCGCCAGCAGCTTGGCGACAGGTCGAGGGGATACGCAGTATTTT CASSLATGRGDTQYF TRBJ2-3 - - TRBV5-1
TGTGCCTGGAGTCGGCGGGGGGCCGGAGGAGTCTATGAGCAGTTCTTC CAWSRRGAGGVYEQFF TRBJ2-1 - TRBD2 TRBV30
TGTGCCAGCAGGGATACAGGGGGCAACTATGGCTACACCTTC CASRDTGGNYGYTF TRBJ1-2 few TRBD1 TRBV2
TGCGCCAGCAGTCGCTCGACAGACCTCAAAGAGACCCAGTACTTC CASSRSTDLKETQYF TRBJ2-5 - - TRBV5-1
TGTGCCAGCAGCCCCCAAACACGAGAGACCCAGTACTTC CASSPQTRETQYF TRBJ2-5 few - TRBV11-1
TGTGCCAGCAAACGGTACAATGAGCAGTTCTTC CASKRYNEQFF TRBJ2-1 few - TRBV7-8
TGCGCCAGCAGCCTTCTAGCGGCTGGGGCCAACGTCCTGACTTTC CASSLLAAGANVLTF TRBJ2-6 - TRBD2 TRBV4-1
TGTGCCAGCAGTGAAGCGGTGGCTCAGCCCCAGCATTTT CASSEAVAQPQHF TRBJ1-5 - - TRBV2
TGTGCCAGCAGCTACAAGGGACAGGCCCACTACGAGCAGTACTTC CASSYKGQAHYEQYF TRBJ2-7 once TRBD1 TRBV7-2
TGTGCCAGCAGTTTCGGAGGGACCCCCTATGGCTACACCTTC CASSFGGTPYGYTF TRBJ1-2 - - TRBV28
TGTGCCAGCAGTGAATCCGGGTCACCCAGGGGGTATGGCTACACCTTC CASSESGSPRGYGYTF TRBJ1-2 - TRBD1 TRBV25-1
TGCGCCAGCAGCCGGTTAGACAAGAACACTGAAGCTTTCTTT CASSRLDKNTEAFF TRBJ1-1 - - TRBV5-1
TGTGCCAGCTCAGGGACAGTCCAAAACATTCAGTACTTC CASSGTVQNIQYF TRBJ2-4 - TRBD1 TRBV7-2
TGCAGCGTTGGGGGACCGACGGTCACAGATACGCAGTATTTT CSVGGPTVTDTQYF TRBJ2-3 few - TRBV29-1
TGCAGCGGGACGACAGGGGCGCGCACAGATACGCAGTATTTT CSGTTGARTDTQYF TRBJ2-3 few TRBD1 TRBV29-1
TGTGCCAGCAGATCGCGTCAGGGTTTCGATGGCTACACCTTC CASRSRQGFDGYTF TRBJ1-2 - - TRBV6-5
TGTGCCAGCAGCGTGGCCAACGAGCAGTACTTC CASSVANEQYF TRBJ2-7 - - TRBV7-2
TGCGCCAGCAGCTTGGGACAGGGGTTGGAGGAGCAGTTCTTC CASSLGQGLEEQFF TRBJ2-1 few TRBD1 TRBV5-1
TGTGCCTGGAGTGTACAAGTGGGGACCGGGGAGCTGTTTTTT CAWSVQVGTGELFF TRBJ2-2 few - TRBV30
TGTGCCAGCAGTGGCTACGAGTCTGGCTACACCTTC CASSGYESGYTF TRBJ1-2 once - TRBV25-1
TGCGCCAGCAGAGAAACAGGGAAGCTTAGGGAAAAACTGTTTTTT CASRETGKLREKLFF TRBJ1-4 - - TRBV4-1
TGTGCCAGCAGGCGGGGGGTCGCTGCGGGAGGACCCACAGATACGCAGTATTTT CASRRGVAAGGPTDTQYF TRBJ2-3 - TRBD2 TRBV2
TGTGCCATCAGTGAGTCTCTGGAGACCCAGTACTTC CAISESLETQYF TRBJ2-5 few - TRBV10-3
TGTGCCTGGGCCCGTGGGGGCTCGGGAGAAAAACTGTTTTTT CAWARGGSGEKLFF TRBJ1-4 - - TRBV30
TGTGCCAGCAGCTTAAAGGGAGGGACAGATACGCAGTATTTT CASSLKGGTDTQYF TRBJ2-3 - TRBD2 TRBV13
TGCAGCGTTGAGACCAGGGGCTACGAGCAGTACTTC CSVETRGYEQYF TRBJ2-7 - - TRBV29-1
TGTGCCAGCAGCCAAGATCAGGGGGAGGGAAACACCATATATTTT CASSQDQGEGNTIYF TRBJ1-3 - TRBD1 TRBV4-2
TGCAGCGTTGAAGATCCAGGGTTTGACTACACCTTC CSVEDPGFDYTF TRBJ1-2 - - TRBV29-1
TGTGCCAGCAGCGTCGCGGGATCTGCCGGGGAGCTGTTTTTT CASSVAGSAGELFF TRBJ2-2 - - TRBV9
TGTGCCAGCAGCTTAGATAGCTCGCAGGGTATGAAGACCCAGTACTTC CASSLDSSQGMKTQYF TRBJ2-5 - - TRBV11-2
TGCGCCAGCAGCAGACTGACAGGGATGAACACTGAAGCTTTCTTT CASSRLTGMNTEAFF TRBJ1-1 - TRBD1 TRBV4-1
TGCGCCAGCAGCTTGGGGGACAGTTTCTCCTACAATGAGCAGTTCTTC CASSLGDSFSYNEQFF TRBJ2-1 few TRBD1 TRBV5-1
TGTGCCTGGAGTGTACCGGAGACCCAGTACTTC CAWSVPETQYF TRBJ2-5 - - TRBV30
TGTGCCAGCAGAGGGGACGGAACTGAAGCTTTCTTT CASRGDGTEAFF TRBJ1-1 few - TRBV2
TGTGCCGGTGACAGGCTGAACACTGAAGCTTTCTTT CAGDRLNTEAFF TRBJ1-1 - - TRBV30
TGTGCCAGCAGTTCCCGGCTTAACTATGGCTACACCTTC CASSSRLNYGYTF TRBJ1-2 - - TRBV27
TGCGCCAGCAGCCAAGAGGGACTAGCGGGAGTAGAGGGTACGCAGTATTTT CASSQEGLAGVEGTQYF TRBJ2-3 once TRBD2 TRBV4-1
TGTGCCAGCAGCGCTCACAGGGTCCGGACATACAATGAGCAGTTCTTC CASSAHRVRTYNEQFF TRBJ2-1 - - TRBV7-8
TGTGCCGCCAGTAAATCGTATTCCGGGAGCGACATTCAGTACTTC CAASKSYSGSDIQYF TRBJ2-4 - - TRBV19
TGTGCCAGCACAGGGGGACACAATCAGCCCCAGCATTTT CASTGGHNQPQHF TRBJ1-5 - TRBD1 TRBV2
TGTGCCAGCGTGAACACCGGGGAGCTGTTTTTT CASVNTGELFF TRBJ2-2 once - TRBV7-9
TGTGCCACCAGCAGTGAGTCACACCAAAGCTACAATGAGCAGTTCTTC CATSSESHQSYNEQFF TRBJ2-1 - - TRBV15
TGTGCCAGCAGTGCTTGGGCAGGGGGCCCGAACACTGAAGCTTTCTTT CASSAWAGGPNTEAFF TRBJ1-1 few TRBD1 TRBV6-1
TGTGCCAGCAGCGCCGTACCTGGTCAGCCCCAGCATTTT CASSAVPGQPQHF TRBJ1-5 few - TRBV9
TGTGCCAGCAGTGGAGGGGATCGGAATGGGGAGACCCAGTACTTC CASSGGDRNGETQYF TRBJ2-5 - - TRBV25-1
TGTGCCTGGCAGTGGACTAGCGGATTCACAGATACGCAGTATTTT CAWQWTSGFTDTQYF TRBJ2-3 - TRBD2 TRBV30
TGTGCCAGTAGTATATGGACTAGCGGGCAGTACGAGCAGTACTTC CASSIWTSGQYEQYF TRBJ2-7 - TRBD2 TRBV19
TGCAGCGTTGGGGGTAGCGGGAGTCGGTCCTACGAGCAGTACTTC CSVGGSGSRSYEQYF TRBJ2-7 - TRBD2 TRBV29-1
TGTGCCAGCTCACCCGGATACCGACAGGGCACAGATACGCAGTATTTT CASSPGYRQGTDTQYF TRBJ2-3 few - TRBV18